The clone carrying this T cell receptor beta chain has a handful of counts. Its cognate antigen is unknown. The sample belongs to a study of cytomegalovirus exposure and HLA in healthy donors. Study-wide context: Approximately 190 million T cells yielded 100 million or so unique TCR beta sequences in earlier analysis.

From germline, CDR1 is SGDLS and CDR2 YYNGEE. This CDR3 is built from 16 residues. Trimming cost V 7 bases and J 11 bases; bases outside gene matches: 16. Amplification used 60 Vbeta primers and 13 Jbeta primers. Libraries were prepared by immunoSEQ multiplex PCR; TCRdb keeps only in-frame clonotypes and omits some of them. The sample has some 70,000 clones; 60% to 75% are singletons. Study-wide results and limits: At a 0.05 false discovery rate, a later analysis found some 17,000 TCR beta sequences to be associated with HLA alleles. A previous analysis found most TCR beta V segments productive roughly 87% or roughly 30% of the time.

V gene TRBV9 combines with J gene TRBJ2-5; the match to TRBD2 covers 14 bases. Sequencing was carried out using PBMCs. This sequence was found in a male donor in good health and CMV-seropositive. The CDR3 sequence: CASRRRLAGGPEEQYF. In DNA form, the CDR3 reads TGTGCCAGCCGACGGAGACTAGCGGGGGGGCCGGAAGAGCAGTACTTC.